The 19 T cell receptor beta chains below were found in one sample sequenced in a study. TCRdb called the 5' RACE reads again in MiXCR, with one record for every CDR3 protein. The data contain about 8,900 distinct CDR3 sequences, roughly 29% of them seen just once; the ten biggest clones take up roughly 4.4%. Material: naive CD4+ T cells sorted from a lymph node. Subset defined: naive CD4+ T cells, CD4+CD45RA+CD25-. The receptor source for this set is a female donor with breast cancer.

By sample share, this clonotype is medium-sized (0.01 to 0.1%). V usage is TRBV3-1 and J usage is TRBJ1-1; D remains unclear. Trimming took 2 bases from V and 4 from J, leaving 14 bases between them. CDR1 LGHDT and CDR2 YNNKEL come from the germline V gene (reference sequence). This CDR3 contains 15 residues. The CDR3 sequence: CASSQSSGVGTEAFF. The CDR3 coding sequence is TGTGCCAGCAGCCAAAGTTCTGGGGTGGGCACTGAAGCTTTCTTT.

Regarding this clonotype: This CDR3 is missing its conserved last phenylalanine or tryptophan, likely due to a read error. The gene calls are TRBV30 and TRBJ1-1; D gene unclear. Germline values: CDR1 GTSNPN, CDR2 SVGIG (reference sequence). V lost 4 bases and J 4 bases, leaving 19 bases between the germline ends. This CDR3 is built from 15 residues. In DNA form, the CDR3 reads TGTGCCTGGACGGTTCCGGGCGTTATGAGCACTGAAGCTTTCTCT. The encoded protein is CAWTVPGVMSTEAFS.

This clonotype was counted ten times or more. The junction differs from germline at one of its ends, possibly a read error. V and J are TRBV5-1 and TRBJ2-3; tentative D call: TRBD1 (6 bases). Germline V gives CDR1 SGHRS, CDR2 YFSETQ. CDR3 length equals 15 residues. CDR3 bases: TGCGCCAGCAGTTTGGACAGCATTCGCACAGATACGCAGTATTTT. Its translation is CASSLDSIRTDTQYF.

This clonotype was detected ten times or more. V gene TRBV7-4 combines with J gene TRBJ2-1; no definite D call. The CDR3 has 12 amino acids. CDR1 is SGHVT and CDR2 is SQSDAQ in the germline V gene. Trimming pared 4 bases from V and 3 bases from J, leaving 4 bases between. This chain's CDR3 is CASSSFYNEQFF. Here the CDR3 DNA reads TGTGCCAGCAGCTCCTTCTACAATGAGCAGTTCTTC.

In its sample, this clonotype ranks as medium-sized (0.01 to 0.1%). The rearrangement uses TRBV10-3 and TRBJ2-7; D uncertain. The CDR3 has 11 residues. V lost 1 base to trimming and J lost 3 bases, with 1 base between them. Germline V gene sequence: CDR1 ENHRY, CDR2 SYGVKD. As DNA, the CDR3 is TGTGCCATCAGTGAGTTCTACGAGCAGTACTTC. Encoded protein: CAISEFYEQYF.

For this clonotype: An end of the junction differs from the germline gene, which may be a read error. The CDR3 loop reads CAWSATGANEKLFF. The CDR3 DNA follows: TGTGCCTGGAGTGCGACAGGCGCCAATGAAAAGCTGTTTTTT. The gene calls are TRBV30 and TRBJ1-4, with D tentatively TRBD1 (6 bases). The CDR3 length is 14 residues. CDR1 is GTSNPN and CDR2 is SVGIG in the germline V gene (reference sequence).

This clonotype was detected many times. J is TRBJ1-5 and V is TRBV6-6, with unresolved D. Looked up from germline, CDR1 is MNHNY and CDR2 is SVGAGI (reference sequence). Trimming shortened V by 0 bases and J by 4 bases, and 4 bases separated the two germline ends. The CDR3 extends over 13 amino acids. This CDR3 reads CASSYSKNQPQHF. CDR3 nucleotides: TGTGCCAGCAGTTACTCGAAGAATCAGCCCCAGCATTTT.

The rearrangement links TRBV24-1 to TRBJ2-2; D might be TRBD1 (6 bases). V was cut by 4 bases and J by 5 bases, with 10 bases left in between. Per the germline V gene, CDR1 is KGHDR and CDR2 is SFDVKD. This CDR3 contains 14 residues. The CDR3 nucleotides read TGTGCCACCAGTGACAACAGGGAAACCGGGGAGCTGTTTTTT. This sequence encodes CATSDNRETGELFF.

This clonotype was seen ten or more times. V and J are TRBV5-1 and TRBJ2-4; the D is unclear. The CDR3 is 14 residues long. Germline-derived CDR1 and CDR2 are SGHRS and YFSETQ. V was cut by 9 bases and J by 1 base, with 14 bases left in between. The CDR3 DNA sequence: TGCGCCACCCCGAACTTGGGGGCCAAAAACATTCAGTACTTC. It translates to CATPNLGAKNIQYF.

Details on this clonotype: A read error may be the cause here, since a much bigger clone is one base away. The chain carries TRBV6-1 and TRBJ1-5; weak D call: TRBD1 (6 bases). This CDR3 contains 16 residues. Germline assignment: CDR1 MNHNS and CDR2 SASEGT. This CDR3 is CASSASSGGGNRPQHF. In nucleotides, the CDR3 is TGTGCCAGCAGTGCCTCATCTGGCGGGGGCAATCGGCCCCAGCATTTT.

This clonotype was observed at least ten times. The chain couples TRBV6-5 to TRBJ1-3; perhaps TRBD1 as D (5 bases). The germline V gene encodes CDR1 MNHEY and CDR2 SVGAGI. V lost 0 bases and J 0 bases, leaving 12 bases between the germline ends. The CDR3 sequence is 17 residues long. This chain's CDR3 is CASSYSGQSRSGNTIYF. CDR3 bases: TGTGCCAGCAGTTACTCAGGACAAAGTCGCTCTGGAAACACCATATATTTT.

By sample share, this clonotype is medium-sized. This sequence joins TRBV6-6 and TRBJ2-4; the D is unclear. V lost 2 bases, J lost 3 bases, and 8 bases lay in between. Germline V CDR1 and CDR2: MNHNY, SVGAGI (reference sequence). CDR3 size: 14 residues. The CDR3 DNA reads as TGTGCCAGCAGTTACGGGGATGTCAAAAACATTCAGTACTTC. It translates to CASSYGDVKNIQYF.

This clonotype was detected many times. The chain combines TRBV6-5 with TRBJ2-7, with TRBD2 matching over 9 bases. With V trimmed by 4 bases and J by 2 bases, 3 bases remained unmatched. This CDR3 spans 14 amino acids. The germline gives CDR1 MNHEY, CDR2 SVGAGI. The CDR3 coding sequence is TGTGCCAGCAGTTTCGCGGGAGGGCCCTACGAGCAGTACTTC. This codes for CASSFAGGPYEQYF.

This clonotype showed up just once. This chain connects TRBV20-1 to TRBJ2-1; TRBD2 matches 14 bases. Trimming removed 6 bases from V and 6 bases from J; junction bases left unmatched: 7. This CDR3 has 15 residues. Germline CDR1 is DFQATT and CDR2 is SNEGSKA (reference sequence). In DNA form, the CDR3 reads TGCAGTGCCAAGGGACTAGCGGGAGCGGTCAATGAGCAGTTCTTC. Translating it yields CSAKGLAGAVNEQFF.

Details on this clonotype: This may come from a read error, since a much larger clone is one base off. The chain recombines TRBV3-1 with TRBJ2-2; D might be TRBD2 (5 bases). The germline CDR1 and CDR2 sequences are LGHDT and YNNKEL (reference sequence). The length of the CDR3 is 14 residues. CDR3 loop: CASSPPTYTGEPFF. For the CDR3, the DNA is TGTGCCAGCAGCCCCCCAACCTACACCGGGGAGCCGTTTTTT.

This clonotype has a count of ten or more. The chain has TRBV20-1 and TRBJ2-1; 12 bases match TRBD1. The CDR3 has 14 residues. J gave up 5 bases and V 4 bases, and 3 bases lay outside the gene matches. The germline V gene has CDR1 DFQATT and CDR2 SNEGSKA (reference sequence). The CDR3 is CSANRDRGHNEQFF. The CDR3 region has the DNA TGCAGTGCTAACCGGGACAGGGGGCACAATGAGCAGTTCTTC.

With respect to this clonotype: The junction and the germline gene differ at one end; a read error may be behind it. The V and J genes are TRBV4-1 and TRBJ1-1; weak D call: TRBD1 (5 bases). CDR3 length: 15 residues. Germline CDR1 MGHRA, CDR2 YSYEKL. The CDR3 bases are TGCGCCAGCAGTCACCCCGCGGGGGGGAGCACTGAGGCTTTCTTT. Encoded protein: CASSHPAGGSTEAFF.

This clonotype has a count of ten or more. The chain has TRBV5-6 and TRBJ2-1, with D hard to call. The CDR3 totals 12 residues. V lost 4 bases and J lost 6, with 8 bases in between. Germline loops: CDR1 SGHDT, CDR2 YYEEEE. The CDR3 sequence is CASSPDLNEQFF. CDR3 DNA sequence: TGTGCCAGCAGCCCGGACCTCAATGAGCAGTTCTTC.

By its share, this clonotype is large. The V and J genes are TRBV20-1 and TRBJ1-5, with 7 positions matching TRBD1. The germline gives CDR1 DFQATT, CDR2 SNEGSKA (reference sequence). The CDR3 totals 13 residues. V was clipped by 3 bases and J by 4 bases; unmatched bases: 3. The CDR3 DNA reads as TGCAGTGCTAGTCGGGACAGTAATCAGCCCCAGCATTTT. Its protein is CSASRDSNQPQHF.